Here is one T cell receptor beta chain with its context. This sample was included in a study of early stage breast cancer tumors. Only in-frame clones appear in the TCRdb table, and some are missing; sequencing was by immunoSEQ multiplex PCR. The sample carries over 25,000 clones, 72% recorded once. The CDR3 is 17 amino acids. Germline V lookup: CDR1 SGHNT, CDR2 YYREEE (reference sequence). Trimming removed 3 bases from V and 0 bases from J; junction bases left unmatched: 9. The origin of this receptor is a person between 45 and 65 years old with breast cancer. The specimen sequenced was blood. The rearrangement joins TRBV5-4 to TRBJ1-2; TRBD1 matches at 9 bases. The CDR3 spells CASSSGGQGFANYGYTF. CDR3 bases: TGTGCCAGCAGCTCCGGGGGACAGGGATTTGCTAACTATGGCTACACCTTC.